The source of this TCR beta chain is a study of regulatory T cells in long-lasting Graves disease. Noted time point: persistent/refractory GD, antithyroid drugs over 5 years with positive TRAb. RNA extracted from PBMCs served as the sequencing template. In Xi'an, China, an endocrinology department was the source of patients. The TCR beta library used iRepertoire HTBI primers with Arm-PCR amplification of CDR3. In TCRdb, the multiplex PCR reads were re-called with MiXCR into one record per CDR3 protein. The sample records a few hundred thousand distinct CDR3 sequences, 20% to 25% being singletons. The germline V gene encodes CDR1 MNHNS and CDR2 SASEGT. Trimming took 6 bases from V and 4 from J; bases not matched to a gene: 7. The CDR3 totals 15 residues.

Source: peripheral blood mononuclear cells (PBMCs), taken when the disease was refractory, from a patient treated with antithyroid drugs. This TCR was recovered from a female donor with Graves disease. This sequence joins TRBV6-1 and TRBJ2-7; 12 positions match TRBD1. CDR3 coding DNA: TGTGCCAGCAGGCCGGGACAGGGGGCGCGTTACGAGCAGTACTTC. This codes for CASRPGQGARYEQYF.